The TCR beta chain described here comes from a study of post-analysis software for immune sequencing data. Across the study: The courses of disease that were included comprised relapsing-remitting, secondary progressive and progressive-relapsing multiple sclerosis.

Unique molecular identifiers were built into the TCR beta cDNA libraries. The yield from roughly 1 to 10 million T cells was around 500,000 cDNA molecules in total. TCRdb re-derived calls from the PCR reads in MiXCR, one entry per CDR3 protein. The sample yields around 400,000 distinct CDR3 sequences, approximately 38% seen once. The CDR3 is 14 residues long. Trimming cost V 8 bases and J 1 base; bases outside gene matches: 7. Germline V gives CDR1 ENHRY, CDR2 SYGVKD. Study results and caveats: Four or five TRBV segments (TRBV5-6, TRBV5-1 and TRBV20-1 among them) occurred more frequently in patients than in controls. Multiple sclerosis was associated with a significant reduction in normalized Chao1 diversity relative to controls.

Of note for this clonotype: The antigen is undetermined.

Sequencing was performed on blood. The rearrangement uses TRBV10-3 and TRBJ2-7; 8 bases map to TRBD1. This TCR derives from a girl aged 10 to 17 with multiple sclerosis. CDR3 sequence reads: CAILGGQGSYEQYF. In nucleotides, the CDR3 is TGTGCCATCCTAGGAGGACAGGGTTCCTACGAGCAGTACTTC.